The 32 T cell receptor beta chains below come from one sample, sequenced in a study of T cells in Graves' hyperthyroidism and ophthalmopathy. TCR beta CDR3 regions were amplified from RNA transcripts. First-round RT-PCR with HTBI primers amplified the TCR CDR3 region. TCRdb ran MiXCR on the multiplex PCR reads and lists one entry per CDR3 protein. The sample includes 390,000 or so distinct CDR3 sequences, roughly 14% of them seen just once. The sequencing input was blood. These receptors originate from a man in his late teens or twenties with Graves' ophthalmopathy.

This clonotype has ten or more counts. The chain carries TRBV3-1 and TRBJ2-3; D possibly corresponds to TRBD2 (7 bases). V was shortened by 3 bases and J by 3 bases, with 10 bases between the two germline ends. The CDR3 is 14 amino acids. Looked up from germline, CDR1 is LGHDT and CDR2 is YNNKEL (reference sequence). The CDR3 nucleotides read TGTGCCAGCAGCCATGGGGGGGCTACAGATACGCAGTATTTT. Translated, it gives CASSHGGATDTQYF.

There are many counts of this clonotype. CDR3 region: CAWSVGQGYYEQYF. CDR3 nucleotide sequence: TGTGCCTGGAGTGTCGGGCAGGGGTATTACGAGCAGTACTTC. The rearrangement uses TRBV30 and TRBJ2-7; D possibly corresponds to TRBD1 (6 bases). Deletions cut 0 bases from V and 4 bases from J, with 13 bases between. The germline CDR1 and CDR2 sequences are GTSNPN and SVGIG (reference sequence). This CDR3 has 14 amino acids.

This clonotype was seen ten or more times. The CDR3 region is CASSPGLAGANEQFF. The CDR3 DNA follows: TGTGCCAGCAGTCCTGGACTAGCGGGGGCTAATGAGCAGTTCTTC. The V gene is TRBV6-1, the J gene TRBJ2-1, with 13 bases that match TRBD2. CDR3 size: 15 residues. Per germline, CDR1 MNHNS and CDR2 SASEGT. V trimming: 5 bases; J trimming: 7 bases; junction bases outside the gene matches: 5.

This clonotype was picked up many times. This CDR3 is CASSFGTSPSNEQFF. DNA for the CDR3: TGTGCCAGCAGCTTTGGGACAAGCCCATCCAATGAGCAGTTCTTC. The gene calls are TRBV11-2 and TRBJ2-1, with a tentative D call TRBD1 (6 bases). Germline assignment: CDR1 SGHAT and CDR2 FQNNGV. CDR3 length: 15 residues. V was trimmed by 3 bases and J by 6 bases, leaving 15 bases between them.

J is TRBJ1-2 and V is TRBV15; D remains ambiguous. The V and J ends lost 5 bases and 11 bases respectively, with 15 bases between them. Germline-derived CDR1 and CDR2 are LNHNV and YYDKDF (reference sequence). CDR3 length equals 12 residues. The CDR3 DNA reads TGTGCCACCAGCCAAGGTGCAGGATTATACACCTTC. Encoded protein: CATSQGAGLYTF.

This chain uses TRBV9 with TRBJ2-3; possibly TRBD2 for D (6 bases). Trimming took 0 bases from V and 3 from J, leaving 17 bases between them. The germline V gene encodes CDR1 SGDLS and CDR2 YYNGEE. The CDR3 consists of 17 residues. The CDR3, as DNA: TGTGCCAGCAGCGTAGGGAGGGCCTGTGGGGCGACAGATACGCAGTATTTT. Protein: CASSVGRACGATDTQYF.

CDR3 region: CASFPGRDTDTQYF. The CDR3 nucleotides read TGTGCCAGCTTCCCGGGGCGGGACACAGATACGCAGTATTTT. The chain links TRBV6-1 to TRBJ2-3, with D possibly matching TRBD2 (6 bases). The V gene's germline CDR1 is MNHNS and CDR2 SASEGT. The CDR3 runs 14 residues. V shed 8 bases and J shed 2 bases, with 14 bases lying between them.

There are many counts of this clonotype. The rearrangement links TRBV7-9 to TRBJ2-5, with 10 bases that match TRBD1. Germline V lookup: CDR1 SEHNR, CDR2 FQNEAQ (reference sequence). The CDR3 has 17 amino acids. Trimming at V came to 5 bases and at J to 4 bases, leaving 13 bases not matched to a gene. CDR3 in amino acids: CASSTLPGTGVVETQYF. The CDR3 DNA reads TGTGCCAGCAGCACCCTCCCCGGGACAGGGGTTGTAGAGACCCAGTACTTC.

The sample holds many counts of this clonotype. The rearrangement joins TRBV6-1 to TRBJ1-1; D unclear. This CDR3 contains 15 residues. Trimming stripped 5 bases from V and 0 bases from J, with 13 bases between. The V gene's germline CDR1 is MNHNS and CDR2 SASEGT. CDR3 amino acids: CASSSRNLMNTEAFF. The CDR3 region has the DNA TGTGCCAGCAGTTCGAGGAACCTCATGAACACTGAAGCTTTCTTT.

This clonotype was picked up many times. CDR3 region: CASSLSGSGGYTF. The DNA of the CDR3 is TGTGCCAGCAGTTTATCAGGGTCGGGTGGCTACACCTTC. The gene calls are TRBV27 and TRBJ1-2; D is uncertain. The CDR3 is 13 amino acids. V gave up 0 bases and J gave up 7 bases, with 9 bases separating them. Germline V gives CDR1 MNHEY, CDR2 SMNVEV (reference sequence).

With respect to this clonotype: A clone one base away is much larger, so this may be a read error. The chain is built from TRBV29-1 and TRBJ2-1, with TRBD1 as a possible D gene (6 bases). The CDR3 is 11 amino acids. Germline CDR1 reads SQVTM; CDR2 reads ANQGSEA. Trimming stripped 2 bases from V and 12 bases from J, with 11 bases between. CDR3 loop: CSVEPQGWQFF. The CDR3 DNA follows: TGCAGCGTTGAACCACAGGGTTGGCAGTTCTTC.

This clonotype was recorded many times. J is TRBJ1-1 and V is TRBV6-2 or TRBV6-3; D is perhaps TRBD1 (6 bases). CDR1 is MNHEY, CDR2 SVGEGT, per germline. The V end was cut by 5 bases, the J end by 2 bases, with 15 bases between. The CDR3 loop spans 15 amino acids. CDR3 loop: CASSQTGTPNTEAFF. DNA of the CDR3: TGTGCCAGCAGTCAAACCGGGACACCCAACACTGAAGCTTTCTTT.

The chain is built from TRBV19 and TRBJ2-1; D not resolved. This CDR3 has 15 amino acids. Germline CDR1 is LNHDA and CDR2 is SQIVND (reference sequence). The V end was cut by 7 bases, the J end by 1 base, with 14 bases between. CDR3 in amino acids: CASTPTGVSYNEQFF. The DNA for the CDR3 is TGTGCCAGTACCCCGACTGGCGTATCCTACAATGAGCAGTTCTTC.

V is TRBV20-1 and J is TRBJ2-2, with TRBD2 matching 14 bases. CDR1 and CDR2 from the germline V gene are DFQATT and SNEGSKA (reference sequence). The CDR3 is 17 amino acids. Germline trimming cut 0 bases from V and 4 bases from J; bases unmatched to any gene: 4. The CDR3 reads CSAREGGLAGVTGELFF. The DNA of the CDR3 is TGCAGTGCTAGAGAGGGGGGACTAGCGGGAGTCACCGGGGAGCTGTTTTTT.

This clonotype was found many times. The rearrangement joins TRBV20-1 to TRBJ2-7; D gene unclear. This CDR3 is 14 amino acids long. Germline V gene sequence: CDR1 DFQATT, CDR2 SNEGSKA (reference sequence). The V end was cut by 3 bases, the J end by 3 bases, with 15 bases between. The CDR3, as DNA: TGCAGTGCTAGGACCCTTGGGTCCAGCTACGAGCAGTACTTC. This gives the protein CSARTLGSSYEQYF.

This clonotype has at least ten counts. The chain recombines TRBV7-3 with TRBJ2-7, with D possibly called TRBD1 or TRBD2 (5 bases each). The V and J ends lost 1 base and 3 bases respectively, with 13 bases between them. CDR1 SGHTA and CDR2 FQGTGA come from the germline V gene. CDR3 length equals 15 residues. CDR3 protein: CASSLSSGAYYEQYF. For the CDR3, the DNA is TGTGCCAGCAGCTTAAGTTCCGGGGCCTACTACGAGCAGTACTTC.

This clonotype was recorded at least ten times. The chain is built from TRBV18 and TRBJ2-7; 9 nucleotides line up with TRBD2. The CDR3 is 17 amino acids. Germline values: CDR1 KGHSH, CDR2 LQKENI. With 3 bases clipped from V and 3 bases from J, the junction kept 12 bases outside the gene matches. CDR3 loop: CASSPRSGGRAIYEQYF. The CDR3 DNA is TGTGCCAGCTCACCTCGGTCGGGCGGGAGGGCCATCTACGAGCAGTACTTC.

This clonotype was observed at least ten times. CDR3 nucleotides: TGTGCCAGCAGTCGGATTGGGCCCTATGGTGACGAGCAGTACTTC. As protein: CASSRIGPYGDEQYF. V gene TRBV6-1 combines with J gene TRBJ2-7; unclear D gene. CDR1 MNHNS and CDR2 SASEGT come from the germline V gene. There are 15 residues in the CDR3. V was cut by 5 bases and J by 5 bases, with 19 bases left in between.

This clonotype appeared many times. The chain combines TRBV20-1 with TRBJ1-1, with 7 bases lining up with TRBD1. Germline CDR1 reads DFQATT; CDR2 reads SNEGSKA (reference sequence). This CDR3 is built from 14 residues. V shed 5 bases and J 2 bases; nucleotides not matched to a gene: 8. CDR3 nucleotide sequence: TGCAGTGCTCGGACCGGGACAGTAAACACTGAAGCTTTCTTT. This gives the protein CSARTGTVNTEAFF.

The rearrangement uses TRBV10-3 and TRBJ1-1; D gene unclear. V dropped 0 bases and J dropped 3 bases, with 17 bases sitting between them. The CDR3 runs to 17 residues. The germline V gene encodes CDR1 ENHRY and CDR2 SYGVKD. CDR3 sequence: CAISESYGKKGDTEAFF. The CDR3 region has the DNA TGTGCCATCAGTGAGTCTTACGGGAAGAAGGGCGACACTGAAGCTTTCTTT.

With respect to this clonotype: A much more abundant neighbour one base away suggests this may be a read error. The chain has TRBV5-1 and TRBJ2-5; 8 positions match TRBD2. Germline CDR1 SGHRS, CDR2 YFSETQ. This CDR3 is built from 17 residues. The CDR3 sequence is CASSLDPGTRGQETQYF. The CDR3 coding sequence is TGCGCCAGCAGTTTGGACCCCGGGACTAGAGGACAAGAGACCCAGTACTTC.

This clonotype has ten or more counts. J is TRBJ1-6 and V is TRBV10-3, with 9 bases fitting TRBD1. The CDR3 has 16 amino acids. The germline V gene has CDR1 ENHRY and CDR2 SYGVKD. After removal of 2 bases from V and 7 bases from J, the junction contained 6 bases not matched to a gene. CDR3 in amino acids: CAISETPGQGNSPLHF. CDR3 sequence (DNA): TGTGCCATCAGTGAGACTCCGGGACAGGGAAATTCACCCCTCCACTTT.

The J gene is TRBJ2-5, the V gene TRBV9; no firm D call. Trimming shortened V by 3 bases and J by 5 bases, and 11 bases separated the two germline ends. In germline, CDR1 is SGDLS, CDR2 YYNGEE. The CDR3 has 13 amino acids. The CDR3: CASSEPSSETQYF. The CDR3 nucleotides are TGTGCCAGCAGCGAGCCGAGTAGTGAGACCCAGTACTTC.

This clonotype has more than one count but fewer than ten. The CDR3 bases are TGTGCCAGCTCCGGACAGTCGGACACTGAAGCTTTCTTT. It yields the protein CASSGQSDTEAFF. The V call is TRBV6-1, the J call TRBJ1-1, with TRBD1 as a possible D gene (6 bases). The V and J ends lost 8 bases and 3 bases respectively, with 13 bases between them. Germline V gives CDR1 MNHNS, CDR2 SASEGT. The CDR3 covers 13 residues.

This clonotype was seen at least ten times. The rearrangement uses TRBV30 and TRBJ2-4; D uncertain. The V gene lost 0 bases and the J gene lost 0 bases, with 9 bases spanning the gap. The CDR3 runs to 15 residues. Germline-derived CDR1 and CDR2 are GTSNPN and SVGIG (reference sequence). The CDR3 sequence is CAWSVETSAKNIQYF. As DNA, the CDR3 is TGTGCCTGGAGTGTAGAGACATCAGCCAAAAACATTCAGTACTTC.

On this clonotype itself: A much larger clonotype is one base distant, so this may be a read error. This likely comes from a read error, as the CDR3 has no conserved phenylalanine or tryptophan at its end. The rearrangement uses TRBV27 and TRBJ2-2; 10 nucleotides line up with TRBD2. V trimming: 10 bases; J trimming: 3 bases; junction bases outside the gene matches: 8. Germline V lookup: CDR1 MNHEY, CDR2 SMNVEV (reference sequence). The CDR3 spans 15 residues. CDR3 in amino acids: CATQAGGPYTGELFL. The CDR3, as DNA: TGTGCCACGCAAGCGGGAGGGCCGTACACCGGGGAGCTGTTTCTT.

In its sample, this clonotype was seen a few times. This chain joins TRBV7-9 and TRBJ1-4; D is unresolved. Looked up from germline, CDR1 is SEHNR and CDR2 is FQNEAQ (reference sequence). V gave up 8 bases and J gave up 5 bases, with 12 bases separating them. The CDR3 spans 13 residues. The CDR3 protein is CASGSRGNEKLFF. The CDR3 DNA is TGTGCCAGCGGCTCAAGAGGGAATGAAAAACTGTTTTTT.

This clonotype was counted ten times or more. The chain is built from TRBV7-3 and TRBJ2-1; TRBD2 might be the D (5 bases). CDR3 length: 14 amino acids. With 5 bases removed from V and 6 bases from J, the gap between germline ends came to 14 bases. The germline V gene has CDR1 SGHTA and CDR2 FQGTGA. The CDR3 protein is CASSRLGEPNEQFF. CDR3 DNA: TGTGCCAGCAGCCGACTCGGGGAACCCAATGAGCAGTTCTTC.

CDR3 in DNA: TGTGCCAGCAGGGGGGGGACAGGGACCGGGGAGCTGTTTTTT. Its translation: CASRGGTGTGELFF. The chain carries TRBV27 and TRBJ2-2, with 9 bases fitting TRBD1. V lost 6 bases and J lost 5; bases outside the gene matches: 4. Germline-derived CDR1 and CDR2 are MNHEY and SMNVEV (reference sequence). The CDR3 contains 14 residues.

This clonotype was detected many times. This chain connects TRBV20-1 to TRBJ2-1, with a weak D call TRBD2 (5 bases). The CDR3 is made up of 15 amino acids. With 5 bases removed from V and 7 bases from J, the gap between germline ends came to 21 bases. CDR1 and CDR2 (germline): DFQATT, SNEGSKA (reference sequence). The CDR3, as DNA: TGCAGTGCTTCTCCCGGCAAGCGGTCTAGGAATGAGCAGTTCTTC. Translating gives CSASPGKRSRNEQFF.

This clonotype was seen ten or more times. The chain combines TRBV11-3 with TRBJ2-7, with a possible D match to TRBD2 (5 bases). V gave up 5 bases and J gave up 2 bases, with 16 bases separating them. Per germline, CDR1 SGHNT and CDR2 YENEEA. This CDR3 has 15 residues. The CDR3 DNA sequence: TGTGCCAGCAGCCCGCGGGCGGTGGAGACCTACGAGCAGTACTTC. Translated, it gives CASSPRAVETYEQYF.

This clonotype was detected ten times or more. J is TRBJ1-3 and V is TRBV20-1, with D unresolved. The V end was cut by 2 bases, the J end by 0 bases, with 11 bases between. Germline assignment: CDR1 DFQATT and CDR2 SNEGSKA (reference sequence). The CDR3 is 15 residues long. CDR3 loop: CSARKSGYSGNTIYF. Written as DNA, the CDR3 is TGCAGTGCTAGAAAGTCCGGCTACTCTGGAAACACCATATATTTT.